Listed below are T cell receptor beta chains from one sample, sequenced in a study of blood T cell repertoires in COVID-19. Some clones are missing from TCRdb's copy, which holds only in-frame ones; the method was immunoSEQ multiplex PCR. There are about 120,000 clones in the sample; around 81% occur only once, and approximately 12% lies in the top ten. The sequencing input was peripheral blood. Source of these receptors: a man between 60 and 75 years old with acute or convalescent COVID-19. CDR3s include the opening cysteine and the closing phenylalanine or tryptophan. Each record gives: J gene, V gene, CDR3 length, D gene, clone size, CDR3 protein, CDR3 DNA. D genes are given only for firm matches. The size entry is marked missing in some rows and otherwise reads once, few, many or a size class.

>TRBJ2-7|TRBV28|15|TRBD2|few
CASSGLADFPYEQYF
TGTGCCAGCAGTGGACTAGCGGATTTCCCCTACGAGCAGTACTTC
>TRBJ1-5|TRBV3-1/TRBV3-2|16|.|once
CASSSKAGLGVQPQHF
TGTGCCAGCAGCTCAAAGGCGGGCCTCGGAGTGCAGCCCCAGCATTTT
>TRBJ1-1|TRBV18|15|.|.
CASSPPGGQNTEAFF
TGTGCCAGCTCACCACCGGGAGGGCAGAACACTGAAGCTTTCTTT
>TRBJ1-2|TRBV5-4|16|.|.
CASSLVAGKANYGYTF
TGTGCCAGCAGCTTGGTCGCGGGCAAAGCTAACTATGGCTACACCTTC
>TRBJ1-4|TRBV30|15|.|.
CAWSVRRGLGEKLFF
TGTGCCTGGAGTGTACGGAGGGGCTTAGGAGAAAAACTGTTTTTT
>TRBJ2-2|TRBV10-1|14|.|.
CASSGAKNTGELFF
TGCGCCAGCAGTGGGGCCAAGAACACCGGGGAGCTGTTTTTT
>TRBJ2-5|TRBV5-4|14|.|.
CASSTAPGGETQYF
TGTGCCAGCAGCACAGCACCCGGCGGGGAGACCCAGTACTTC
>TRBJ2-7|TRBV6-5|16|TRBD2|.
CASSYSWTSGNYEQYF
TGTGCCAGCAGTTACTCGTGGACTAGCGGGAACTACGAGCAGTACTTC
>TRBJ1-2|TRBV6-1|15|TRBD1|many
CASSDWGQGSGGYTF
TGTGCCAGCAGTGATTGGGGACAGGGTTCGGGTGGCTACACCTTC
>TRBJ2-7|TRBV28|14|TRBD2|.
CASRPAGGFYEQYF
TGTGCCAGCAGGCCGGCGGGAGGCTTCTACGAGCAGTACTTC
>TRBJ1-4|TRBV18|15|.|once
CASSPVEGSNEKLFF
TGTGCCAGCTCACCAGTGGAGGGTAGTAATGAAAAACTGTTTTTT
>TRBJ2-7|TRBV3-1/TRBV3-2|12|TRBD1|once
CASSQAGGEQYF
TGTGCCAGCAGCCAAGCAGGGGGAGAGCAGTACTTC
>TRBJ1-2|TRBV19|14|TRBD1|once
CASFRTGGDYGYTF
TGTGCCAGTTTTAGGACAGGGGGCGACTATGGCTACACCTTC
>TRBJ2-7|TRBV19|15|TRBD1|.
CASSIFVGQGGEQYF
TGTGCCAGTAGTATATTCGTCGGACAGGGCGGCGAGCAGTACTTC
>TRBJ2-7|TRBV4-1|15|TRBD2|.
CASSLTSASSYEQYF
TGCGCCAGCAGCCTCACTAGCGCCAGCTCCTACGAGCAGTACTTC
>TRBJ2-1|TRBV19|12|.|once
CASSIARGEQFF
TGTGCCAGTAGTATAGCTCGGGGAGAGCAGTTCTTC
>TRBJ1-1|TRBV30|16|.|few
CAWSVEGGRARTEAFF
TGTGCCTGGAGTGTAGAGGGCGGGAGGGCACGGACTGAAGCTTTCTTT
>TRBJ1-1|TRBV5-1|12|.|.
CASSLSGTEAFF
TGCGCCAGCAGTTTGTCAGGGACTGAAGCTTTCTTT
>TRBJ1-2|TRBV12-3/TRBV12-4|13|TRBD1|.
CASSRDRVYGYTF
TGTGCCAGTTCCCGGGACAGGGTCTATGGCTACACCTTC
>TRBJ2-1|TRBV24-1|14|TRBD1|few
CATESRDSYNEQFF
TGTGCCACCGAATCCCGGGACAGCTACAATGAGCAGTTCTTC
>TRBJ1-1|TRBV3-1/TRBV3-2|11|TRBD1|.
CASSQQGEAFF
TGTGCCAGCAGCCAACAGGGGGAGGCTTTCTTT
>TRBJ1-3|TRBV18|15|.|.
CASSPGSFSGNTIYF
TGTGCCAGCTCACCAGGGAGCTTCTCTGGAAACACCATATATTTT